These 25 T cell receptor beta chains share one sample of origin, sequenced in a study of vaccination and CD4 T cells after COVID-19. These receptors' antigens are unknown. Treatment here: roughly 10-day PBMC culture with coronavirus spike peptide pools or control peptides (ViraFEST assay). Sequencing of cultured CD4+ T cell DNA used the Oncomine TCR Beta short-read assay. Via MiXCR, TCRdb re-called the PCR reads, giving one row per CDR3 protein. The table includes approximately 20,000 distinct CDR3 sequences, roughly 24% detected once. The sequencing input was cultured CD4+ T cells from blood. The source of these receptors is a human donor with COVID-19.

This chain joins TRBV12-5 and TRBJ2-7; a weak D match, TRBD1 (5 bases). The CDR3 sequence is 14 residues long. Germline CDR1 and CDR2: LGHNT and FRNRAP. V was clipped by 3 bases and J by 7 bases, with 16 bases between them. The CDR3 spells CASGLGEVLTEQYF. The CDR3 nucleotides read TGTGCTAGTGGTTTAGGGGAAGTCCTAACAGAGCAGTACTTC.

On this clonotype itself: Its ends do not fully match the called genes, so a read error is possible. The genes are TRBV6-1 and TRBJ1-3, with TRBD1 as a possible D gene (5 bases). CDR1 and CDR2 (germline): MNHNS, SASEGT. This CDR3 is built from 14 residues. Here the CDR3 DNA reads TGTGCCAGCAGTAAAAGGGACGGCGTAAACACCACATATTTT. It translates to CASSKRDGVNTTYF.

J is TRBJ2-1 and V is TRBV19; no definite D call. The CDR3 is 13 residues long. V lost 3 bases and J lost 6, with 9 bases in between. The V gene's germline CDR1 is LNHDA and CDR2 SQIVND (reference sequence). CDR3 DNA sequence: TGTGCCAGTAGTATGGGGAATCTCAATGAGCAGTTCTTC. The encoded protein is CASSMGNLNEQFF.

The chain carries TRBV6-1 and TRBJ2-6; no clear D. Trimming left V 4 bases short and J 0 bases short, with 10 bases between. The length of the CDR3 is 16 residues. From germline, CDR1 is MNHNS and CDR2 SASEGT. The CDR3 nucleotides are TGTGCCAGCAGTGGGTGGATTAGCTCTGGGGCCAACGTCCTGACTTTC. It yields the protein CASSGWISSGANVLTF.

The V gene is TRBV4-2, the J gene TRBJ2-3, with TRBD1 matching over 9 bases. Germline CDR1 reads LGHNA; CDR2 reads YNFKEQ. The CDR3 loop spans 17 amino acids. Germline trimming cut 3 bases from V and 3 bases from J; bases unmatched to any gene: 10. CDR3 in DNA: TGTGCCAGCAGCCAGGGCAACGGACAGGGGAAAACAGATACGCAGTATTTT. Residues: CASSQGNGQGKTDTQYF.

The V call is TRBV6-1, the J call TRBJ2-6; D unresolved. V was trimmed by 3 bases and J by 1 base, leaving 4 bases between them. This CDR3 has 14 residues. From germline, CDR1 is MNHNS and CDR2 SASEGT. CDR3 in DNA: TGTGCCAGCAGTGAGGTGTCTGGGGCCAACGTCCTGACTTTC. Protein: CASSEVSGANVLTF.

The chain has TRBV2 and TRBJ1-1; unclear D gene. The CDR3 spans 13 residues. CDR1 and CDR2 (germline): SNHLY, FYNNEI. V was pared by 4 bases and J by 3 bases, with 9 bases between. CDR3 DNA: TGTGCCAGCAGTGTAACGAGGGACACTGAAGCTTTCTTT. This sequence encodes CASSVTRDTEAFF.

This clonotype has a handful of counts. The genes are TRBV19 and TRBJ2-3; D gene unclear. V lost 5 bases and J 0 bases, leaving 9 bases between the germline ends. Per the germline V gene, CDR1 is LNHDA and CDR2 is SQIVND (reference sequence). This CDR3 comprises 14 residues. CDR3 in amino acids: CASSYGTSTDTQYF. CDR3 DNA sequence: TGTGCCAGTAGTTATGGAACGAGCACAGATACGCAGTATTTT.

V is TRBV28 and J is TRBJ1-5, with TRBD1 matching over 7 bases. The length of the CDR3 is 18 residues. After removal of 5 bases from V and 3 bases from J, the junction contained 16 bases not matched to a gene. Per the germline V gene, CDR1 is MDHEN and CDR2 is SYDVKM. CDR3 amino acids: CASSVVTGAPIPNQPQHF. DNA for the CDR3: TGTGCCAGCAGTGTCGTAACAGGGGCCCCTATACCCAATCAGCCCCAGCATTTT.

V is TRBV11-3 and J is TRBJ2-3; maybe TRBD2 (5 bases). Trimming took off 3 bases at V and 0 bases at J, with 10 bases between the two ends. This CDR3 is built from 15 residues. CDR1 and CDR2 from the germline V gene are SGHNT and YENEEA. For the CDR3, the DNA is TGTGCCAGCAGCTTTGAGGGTAGCAGCACAGATACGCAGTATTTT. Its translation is CASSFEGSSTDTQYF.

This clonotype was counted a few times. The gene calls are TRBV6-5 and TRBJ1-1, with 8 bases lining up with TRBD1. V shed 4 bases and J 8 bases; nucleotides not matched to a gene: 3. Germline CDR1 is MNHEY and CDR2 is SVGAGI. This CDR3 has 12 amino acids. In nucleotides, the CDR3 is TGTGCCAGCAGTTCGCACAGGGGGGAAGCTTTCTTT. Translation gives CASSSHRGEAFF.

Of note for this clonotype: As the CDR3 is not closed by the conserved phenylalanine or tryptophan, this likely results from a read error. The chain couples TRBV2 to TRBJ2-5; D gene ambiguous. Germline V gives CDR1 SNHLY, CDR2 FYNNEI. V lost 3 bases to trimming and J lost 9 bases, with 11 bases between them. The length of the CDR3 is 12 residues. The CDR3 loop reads CASSDRSVPQYY. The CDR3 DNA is TGTGCCAGCAGTGACAGATCCGTCCCCCAGTACTAC.

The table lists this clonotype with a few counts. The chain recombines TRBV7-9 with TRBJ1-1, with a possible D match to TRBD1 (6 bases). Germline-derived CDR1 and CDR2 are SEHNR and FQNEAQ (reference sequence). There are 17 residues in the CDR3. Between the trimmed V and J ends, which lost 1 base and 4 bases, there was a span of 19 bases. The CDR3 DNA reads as TGTGCCAGCAGCTTAGGGTTTTACAGGGAAGAGGGCACTGAAGCTTTCTTT. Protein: CASSLGFYREEGTEAFF.

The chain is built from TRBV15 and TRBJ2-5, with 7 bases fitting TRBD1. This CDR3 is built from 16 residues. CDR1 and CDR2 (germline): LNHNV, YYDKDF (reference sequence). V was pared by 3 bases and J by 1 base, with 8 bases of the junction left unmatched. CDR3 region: CATSSSTGLGQETQYF. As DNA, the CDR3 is TGTGCCACCAGCAGCTCGACAGGGCTCGGCCAAGAGACCCAGTACTTC.

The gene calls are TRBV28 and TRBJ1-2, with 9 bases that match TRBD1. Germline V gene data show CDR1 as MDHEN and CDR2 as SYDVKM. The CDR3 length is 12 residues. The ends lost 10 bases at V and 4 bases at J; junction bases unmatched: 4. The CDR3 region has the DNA TGTGCCACCCGGGACAGGGCCTATGGCTACACCTTC. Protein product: CATRDRAYGYTF.

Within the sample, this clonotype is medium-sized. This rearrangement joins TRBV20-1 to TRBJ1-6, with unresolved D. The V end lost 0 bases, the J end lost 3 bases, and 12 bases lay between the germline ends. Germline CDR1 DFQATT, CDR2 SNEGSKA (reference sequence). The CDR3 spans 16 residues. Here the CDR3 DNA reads TGCAGTGCTAGAGATGAACAGACGGACTATAATTCACCCCTCCACTTT. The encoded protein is CSARDEQTDYNSPLHF.

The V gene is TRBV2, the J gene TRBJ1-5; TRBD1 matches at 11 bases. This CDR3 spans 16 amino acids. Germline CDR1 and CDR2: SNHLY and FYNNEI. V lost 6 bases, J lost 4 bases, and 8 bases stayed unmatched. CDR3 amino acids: CASSQRTGGGNQPQHF. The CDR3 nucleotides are TGTGCCAGCAGCCAACGGACAGGGGGCGGTAATCAGCCCCAGCATTTT.

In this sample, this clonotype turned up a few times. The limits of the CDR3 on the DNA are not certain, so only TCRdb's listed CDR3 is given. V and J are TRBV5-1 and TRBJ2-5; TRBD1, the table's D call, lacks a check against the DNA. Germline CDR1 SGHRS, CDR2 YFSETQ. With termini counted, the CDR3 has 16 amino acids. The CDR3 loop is CASRFGPGVTQETQYF.

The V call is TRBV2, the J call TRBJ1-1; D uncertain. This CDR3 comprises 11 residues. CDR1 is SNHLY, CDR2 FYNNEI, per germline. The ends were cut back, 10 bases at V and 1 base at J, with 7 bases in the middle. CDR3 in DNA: TGTGCCACCGGAGCGAACACTGAAGCTTTCTTT. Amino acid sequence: CATGANTEAFF.

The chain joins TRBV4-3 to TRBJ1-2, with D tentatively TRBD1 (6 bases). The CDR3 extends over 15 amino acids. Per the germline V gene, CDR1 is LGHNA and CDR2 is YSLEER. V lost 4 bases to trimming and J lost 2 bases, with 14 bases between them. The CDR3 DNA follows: TGCGCCAGCAGCCGAAACAGGGAAGGAAACTATGGCTACACCTTC. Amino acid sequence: CASSRNREGNYGYTF.

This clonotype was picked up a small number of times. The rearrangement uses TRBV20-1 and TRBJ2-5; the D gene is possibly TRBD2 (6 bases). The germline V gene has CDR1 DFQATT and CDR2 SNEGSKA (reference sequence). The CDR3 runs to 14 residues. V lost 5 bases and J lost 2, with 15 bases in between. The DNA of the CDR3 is TGCAGTGCTGTCCGGGACTGGCTTCAAGAGACCCAGTACTTC. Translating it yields CSAVRDWLQETQYF.

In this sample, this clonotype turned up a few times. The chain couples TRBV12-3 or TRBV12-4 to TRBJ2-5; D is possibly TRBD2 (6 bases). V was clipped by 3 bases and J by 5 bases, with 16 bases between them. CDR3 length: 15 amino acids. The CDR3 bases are TGTGCCAGCAGTTTGGATGGGCGGGGAAGGGAGACCCAGTACTTC. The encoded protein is CASSLDGRGRETQYF.

CDR3: CASSLFGSYTF. CDR3 coding DNA: TGTGCCAGCAGTTTATTTGGGAGCTACACCTTC. The chain combines TRBV12-3 or TRBV12-4 with TRBJ1-2; the D is unclear. The CDR3 length is 11 residues. V lost 2 bases, J lost 9 bases, and 7 bases lay in between.

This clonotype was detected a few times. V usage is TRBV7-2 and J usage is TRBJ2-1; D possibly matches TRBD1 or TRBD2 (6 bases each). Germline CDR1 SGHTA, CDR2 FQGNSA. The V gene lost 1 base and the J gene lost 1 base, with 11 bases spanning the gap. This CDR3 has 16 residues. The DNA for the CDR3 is TGTGCCAGCAGCTTAGTCGGGGGCGCATCCTACAATGAGCAGTTCTTC. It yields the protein CASSLVGGASYNEQFF.

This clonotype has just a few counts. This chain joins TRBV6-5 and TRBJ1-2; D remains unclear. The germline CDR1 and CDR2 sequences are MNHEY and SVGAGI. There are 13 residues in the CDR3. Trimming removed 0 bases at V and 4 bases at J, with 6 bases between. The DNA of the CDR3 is TGTGCCAGCAGTTACTCAGGGTTCTATGGCTACACCTTC. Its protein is CASSYSGFYGYTF.